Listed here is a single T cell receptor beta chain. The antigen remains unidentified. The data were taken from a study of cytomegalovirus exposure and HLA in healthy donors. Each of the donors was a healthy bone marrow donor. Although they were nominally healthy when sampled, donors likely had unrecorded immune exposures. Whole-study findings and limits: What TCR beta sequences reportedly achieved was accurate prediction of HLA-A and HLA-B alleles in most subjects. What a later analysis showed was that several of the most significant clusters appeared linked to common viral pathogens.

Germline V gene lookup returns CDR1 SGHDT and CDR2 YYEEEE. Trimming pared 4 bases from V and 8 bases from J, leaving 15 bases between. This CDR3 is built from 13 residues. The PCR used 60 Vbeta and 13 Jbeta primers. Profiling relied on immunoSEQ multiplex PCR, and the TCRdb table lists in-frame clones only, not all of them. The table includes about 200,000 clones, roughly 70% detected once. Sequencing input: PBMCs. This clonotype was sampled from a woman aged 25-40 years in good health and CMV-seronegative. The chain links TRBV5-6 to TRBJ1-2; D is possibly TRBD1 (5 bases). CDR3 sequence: CASSATGQGGYTF. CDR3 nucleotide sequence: TGTGCCAGCAGCGCCACCGGACAAGGGGGCTACACCTTC. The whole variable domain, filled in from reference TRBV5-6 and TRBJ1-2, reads DAGVTQSPTHLIKTRGQQVTLRCSPKSGHDTVSWYQQALGQGPQFIFQYYEEEERQRGNFPDRFSGHQFPNYSSELNVNALLLGDSALYLCASSATGQGGYTFGSGTRLTVV.